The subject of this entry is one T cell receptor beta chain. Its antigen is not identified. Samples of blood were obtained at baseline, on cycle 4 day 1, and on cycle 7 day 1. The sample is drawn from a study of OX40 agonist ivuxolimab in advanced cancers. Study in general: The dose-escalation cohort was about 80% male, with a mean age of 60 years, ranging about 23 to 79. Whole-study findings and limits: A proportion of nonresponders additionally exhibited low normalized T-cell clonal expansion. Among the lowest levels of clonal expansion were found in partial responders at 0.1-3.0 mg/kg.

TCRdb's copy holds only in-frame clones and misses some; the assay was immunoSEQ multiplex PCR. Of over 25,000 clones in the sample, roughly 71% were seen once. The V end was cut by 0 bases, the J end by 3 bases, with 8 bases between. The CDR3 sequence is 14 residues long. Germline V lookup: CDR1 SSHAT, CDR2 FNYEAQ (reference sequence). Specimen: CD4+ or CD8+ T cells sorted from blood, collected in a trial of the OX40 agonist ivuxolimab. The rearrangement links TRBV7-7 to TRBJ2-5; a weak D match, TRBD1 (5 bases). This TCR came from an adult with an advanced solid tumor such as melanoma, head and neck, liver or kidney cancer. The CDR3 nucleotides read TGTGCCAGCAGCTTAGCCGGCAGGGAAGAGACCCAGTACTTC. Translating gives CASSLAGREETQYF.